The 9 T cell receptor beta chains in this list originate from one sample, sequenced in a study of T cells after yellow fever vaccination. TCRdb passed the 5' RACE reads through MiXCR, listing each CDR3 protein once. The data show a few hundred thousand distinct CDR3 sequences, less than 4.5% seen once. Sample: PBMCs, taken on the day of the yellow fever booster vaccination. All receptors come from a young man who received the YFV17D yellow fever vaccine.

The chain recombines TRBV28 with TRBJ1-1; D is unresolved. V shed 2 bases and J shed 4 bases, with 11 bases lying between them. Per germline, CDR1 MDHEN and CDR2 SYDVKM. This CDR3 is 14 amino acids long. This chain's CDR3 is CASSLTGMGTEAFF. CDR3 DNA: TGTGCCAGCAGTTTAACCGGGATGGGCACTGAAGCTTTCTTT.

This clonotype was recorded a few times. The V gene is TRBV28, the J gene TRBJ1-6; 9 bases agree with TRBD1. This CDR3 has 15 amino acids. The junction had 4 bases not matched to a gene; V was cut back by 2 bases and J by 8 bases. Germline CDR1 and CDR2: MDHEN and SYDVKM. The CDR3 region has the DNA TGTGCCAGCAGTTTAACGGGACAGGGTCATTCACCCCTCCACTTT. Encoded protein: CASSLTGQGHSPLHF.

This clonotype occurred many times. The chain joins TRBV11-2 to TRBJ1-2, with D tentatively TRBD1 (5 bases). Germline CDR1 SGHAT, CDR2 FQNNGV. Trimming pared 6 bases from V and 0 bases from J, leaving 17 bases between. This CDR3 has 16 residues. DNA for the CDR3: TGTGCCAGCAGACCCCTTCGGGACGGTTCTAACTATGGCTACACCTTC. Translation: CASRPLRDGSNYGYTF.

This clonotype was counted ten times or more. The V gene is TRBV12-3 or TRBV12-4, the J gene TRBJ2-3; 10 nucleotides agree with TRBD1. Trimming cost V 3 bases and J 4 bases; bases outside gene matches: 4. This CDR3 is built from 15 residues. The DNA for the CDR3 is TGTGCCAGCAGTTTGCGGACAGGGGGGCCAGATACGCAGTATTTT. This translates into CASSLRTGGPDTQYF.

This clonotype was found many times. The chain combines TRBV12-3 or TRBV12-4 with TRBJ2-5; 7 nucleotides line up with TRBD1. Trimming at V came to 7 bases and at J to 5 bases, leaving 4 bases not matched to a gene. The length of the CDR3 is 12 residues. The CDR3, as DNA: TGTGCCAGCACCCCGGACAGGGAGACCCAGTACTTC. This encodes CASTPDRETQYF.

The CDR3 DNA follows: TGTGCCAGGATTGGGGGTACGGGGGCCTCCCCATTCTACGAGCAGTACGTC. As protein: CARIGGTGASPFYEQYV. J is TRBJ2-7 and V is TRBV6-4, with D possibly being TRBD1 or TRBD2 (6 bases each). CDR1 MRHNA and CDR2 SNTAGT come from the germline V gene. The V end was cut by 9 bases, the J end by 3 bases, with 27 bases between. CDR3 size: 17 residues.

In this sample, this clonotype turned up many times. The chain employs TRBV7-6 and TRBJ2-3; D is possibly TRBD1 (6 bases). Trimming left V 1 base short and J 4 bases short, with 15 bases between. Germline V gene data show CDR1 as SGHVS and CDR2 as FNYEAQ. The CDR3 sequence is 16 residues long. The CDR3 is CASSLEGTGYSDTQYF. CDR3 nucleotides: TGTGCCAGCAGCTTAGAGGGAACAGGGTATTCAGATACGCAGTATTTT.

This clonotype has a count of ten or more. The chain couples TRBV4-3 to TRBJ1-3; tentative D call: TRBD1 (5 bases). This CDR3 is 15 amino acids long. Trimming pared 1 base from V and 4 bases from J, leaving 11 bases between. From germline, CDR1 is LGHNA and CDR2 YSLEER. In DNA form, the CDR3 reads TGCGCCAGCAGCCAAGGGGGACTTCGAGGAAACACCATATATTTT. Protein: CASSQGGLRGNTIYF.

This clonotype was found many times. The chain couples TRBV18 to TRBJ1-1; D is unresolved. This CDR3 spans 14 amino acids. V shed 2 bases and J shed 1 base, with 8 bases lying between them. Germline assignment: CDR1 KGHSH and CDR2 LQKENI. CDR3 in amino acids: CASSPRAENTEAFF. The CDR3 DNA follows: TGTGCCAGCTCACCAAGGGCCGAGAACACTGAAGCTTTCTTT.